A selection of T cell receptor beta chains follows, all from one sample in a study of blood T cells in healthy people across ages. In TCRdb, the 5' RACE reads were re-called with MiXCR into one record per CDR3 protein. The profile covers nearly 1 million distinct CDR3 sequences, with roughly 51% appearing a single time and around 21% taken by the ten largest. The sample consisted of blood. The receptor source for this set is a woman aged 55-70 years in good health. Each CDR3 is given with its conserved first and last residue. Fields, in order: D gene, J gene, clone size, V gene, CDR3 DNA, CDR3 protein. The D gene is left open where the match is weak. Not every row has a clone size; where given, it reads once, few, many or a size class.

d_gene: TRBD2; j_gene: TRBJ2-1; abundance: few; v_gene: TRBV28; CDR3nt: TGTGCCAGCACCCCCCGACTAGCGGGAGGGCCCGATGAGCAGTTCTTC; CDR3aa: CASTPRLAGGPDEQFF
d_gene: TRBD1; j_gene: TRBJ2-7; abundance: -; v_gene: TRBV9; CDR3nt: TGTGCCAGCAGCTTCCGGGACAGGGACGAGCAGTACTTC; CDR3aa: CASSFRDRDEQYF
d_gene: TRBD1; j_gene: TRBJ2-7; abundance: few; v_gene: TRBV4-3; CDR3nt: TGCGCCAGCAGCCAAGAAGCCATAGAGAGGGACAGCTCCTACGAGCAGTACTTC; CDR3aa: CASSQEAIERDSSYEQYF
d_gene: TRBD1; j_gene: TRBJ2-7; abundance: -; v_gene: TRBV2; CDR3nt: TGTGCCAGGATCCGGGACAGCAACTCCTACGAGCAGTACTTC; CDR3aa: CARIRDSNSYEQYF
d_gene: -; j_gene: TRBJ1-2; abundance: -; v_gene: TRBV2; CDR3nt: TGTGCCGGTACATCTCCCCAGTACGACGCCTATGGCTACACCTTC; CDR3aa: CAGTSPQYDAYGYTF
d_gene: -; j_gene: TRBJ2-7; abundance: -; v_gene: TRBV3-1; CDR3nt: TGTGCCAGCAGCCAATACGGCTACGAGCAGTACTTC; CDR3aa: CASSQYGYEQYF
d_gene: -; j_gene: TRBJ2-3; abundance: -; v_gene: TRBV20-1; CDR3nt: TGCAGTGCTGATAGCGAATCTAGCACAGATACGCGGTATTTT; CDR3aa: CSADSESSTDTRYF
d_gene: -; j_gene: TRBJ1-4; abundance: few; v_gene: TRBV12-3/TRBV12-4; CDR3nt: TGTGCCAGCAGTTTTGGGGCAGGCGGGGTTGAAAAACTGTTTTTT; CDR3aa: CASSFGAGGVEKLFF
d_gene: TRBD2; j_gene: TRBJ2-3; abundance: few; v_gene: TRBV5-1; CDR3nt: TGCGCCAGCAGCGCCCAGGTAGCGGGAGTAATAGATACGCAGTATTTT; CDR3aa: CASSAQVAGVIDTQYF
d_gene: -; j_gene: TRBJ2-3; abundance: few; v_gene: TRBV29-1; CDR3nt: TGCAGCGTTGTCCAAGGACTAAGCACAGATACGCAGTATTTT; CDR3aa: CSVVQGLSTDTQYF
d_gene: TRBD2; j_gene: TRBJ2-3; abundance: -; v_gene: TRBV7-2; CDR3nt: TGTGCCAGCAGCCCTACTAGCGGGGACACAGATACGCAGTATTTT; CDR3aa: CASSPTSGDTDTQYF
d_gene: -; j_gene: TRBJ2-1; abundance: -; v_gene: TRBV3-1; CDR3nt: TGTGCCAGCAGCCTAATTTTGGGGGCTTTCAATGAGCAGTTCTTC; CDR3aa: CASSLILGAFNEQFF
d_gene: -; j_gene: TRBJ2-7; abundance: -; v_gene: TRBV5-1; CDR3nt: TGCGCCAGCAGCGGGATCGTCAGCTCCTACGAGCAGTACTTC; CDR3aa: CASSGIVSSYEQYF
d_gene: -; j_gene: TRBJ1-5; abundance: -; v_gene: TRBV5-4; CDR3nt: TGTGCCAGGGTTTGGGGGACTAGCAATCAGCCCCAGCATTTT; CDR3aa: CARVWGTSNQPQHF
d_gene: TRBD1; j_gene: TRBJ1-6; abundance: -; v_gene: TRBV20-1; CDR3nt: TGCAGTGCTAGAGATGGGGGGCGGGACAGGGGTAAGAATTCACCCCTCCACTTT; CDR3aa: CSARDGGRDRGKNSPLHF
d_gene: TRBD2; j_gene: TRBJ2-1; abundance: -; v_gene: TRBV20-1; CDR3nt: TGCAGTGCTTGGACTAGCGGGAGTAGGGGTGAGCAGTTCTTC; CDR3aa: CSAWTSGSRGEQFF
d_gene: -; j_gene: TRBJ2-5; abundance: -; v_gene: TRBV5-6; CDR3nt: TGTGCCAGCAGCGTCGGCGGGATGCAAGAGACCCAGTACTTC; CDR3aa: CASSVGGMQETQYF
d_gene: TRBD1; j_gene: TRBJ2-7; abundance: few; v_gene: TRBV4-2; CDR3nt: TGTGCCAGCAGCCCCAATTCCGAGACAGGGACGGTTACCGAGCAGTACTTC; CDR3aa: CASSPNSETGTVTEQYF
d_gene: TRBD1; j_gene: TRBJ1-4; abundance: -; v_gene: TRBV7-2; CDR3nt: TGTGCCAGCAGCACTTCAACAGGGGGAGTAGGTGAAAAACTGTTTTTT; CDR3aa: CASSTSTGGVGEKLFF
d_gene: -; j_gene: TRBJ2-5; abundance: -; v_gene: TRBV2; CDR3nt: TGTGCCAGCCACTCAGTACCCCAAGAGACCCAGTACTTC; CDR3aa: CASHSVPQETQYF
d_gene: -; j_gene: TRBJ2-2; abundance: -; v_gene: TRBV20-1; CDR3nt: TGCAGTGCTCAAGGATCGGCCGACGGGGAGCTGTTTTTT; CDR3aa: CSAQGSADGELFF
d_gene: -; j_gene: TRBJ1-2; abundance: few; v_gene: TRBV12-3/TRBV12-4; CDR3nt: TGTGCCAGCAGTTCGGATCCTTTTAGGGACTATGGCTACACCTTC; CDR3aa: CASSSDPFRDYGYTF
d_gene: -; j_gene: TRBJ2-2; abundance: few; v_gene: TRBV7-2; CDR3nt: TGTGCCAGCAGGCTAGGGGGGGCCAGATCGGGAAGGGCCGGGGAGCTGTTTTTT; CDR3aa: CASRLGGARSGRAGELFF
d_gene: -; j_gene: TRBJ2-1; abundance: -; v_gene: TRBV7-2; CDR3nt: TGTGCCAGCAGCTTAGCGCCTTCCCTACTAGAAACAAGGCGGGACAATGAGCAGTTCTTC; CDR3aa: CASSLAPSLLETRRDNEQFF
d_gene: TRBD1; j_gene: TRBJ2-7; abundance: -; v_gene: TRBV5-1; CDR3nt: TGCGCCAGCAGCTCCCGGGACAGGGTGTCCGAGCAGTACTTC; CDR3aa: CASSSRDRVSEQYF
d_gene: -; j_gene: TRBJ2-1; abundance: -; v_gene: TRBV5-1; CDR3nt: TGCGCCAGCAGTTATAGTGGCTCCCTCTACAATGAGCAGTTCTTC; CDR3aa: CASSYSGSLYNEQFF
d_gene: -; j_gene: TRBJ2-7; abundance: -; v_gene: TRBV4-2; CDR3nt: TGTGCCAGCAGCCAAGTTGGACAACTAGCCTACGAGCAGTACTTC; CDR3aa: CASSQVGQLAYEQYF
d_gene: TRBD1; j_gene: TRBJ1-1; abundance: -; v_gene: TRBV29-1; CDR3nt: TGCAGCGTTCGGGGGGGGGGACAGGGAATTCTCTCTGAAGCTTTCTTT; CDR3aa: CSVRGGGQGILSEAFF
d_gene: -; j_gene: TRBJ2-2; abundance: -; v_gene: TRBV4-2; CDR3nt: TGTGCCAGCAGCCAAGAGGGAGGATCGAACACCGGGGAGCTGTTTTTT; CDR3aa: CASSQEGGSNTGELFF
d_gene: -; j_gene: TRBJ2-3; abundance: -; v_gene: TRBV4-1; CDR3nt: TGCGCCAGCAGCTACCCAGCCTTTGGCACAGATACGCAGTATTTT; CDR3aa: CASSYPAFGTDTQYF
d_gene: -; j_gene: TRBJ2-7; abundance: -; v_gene: TRBV12-3/TRBV12-4; CDR3nt: TGTGCCAGCAGTTTACTCCCGGGACGGGGGCCATCCTACGAGCAGTACTTC; CDR3aa: CASSLLPGRGPSYEQYF